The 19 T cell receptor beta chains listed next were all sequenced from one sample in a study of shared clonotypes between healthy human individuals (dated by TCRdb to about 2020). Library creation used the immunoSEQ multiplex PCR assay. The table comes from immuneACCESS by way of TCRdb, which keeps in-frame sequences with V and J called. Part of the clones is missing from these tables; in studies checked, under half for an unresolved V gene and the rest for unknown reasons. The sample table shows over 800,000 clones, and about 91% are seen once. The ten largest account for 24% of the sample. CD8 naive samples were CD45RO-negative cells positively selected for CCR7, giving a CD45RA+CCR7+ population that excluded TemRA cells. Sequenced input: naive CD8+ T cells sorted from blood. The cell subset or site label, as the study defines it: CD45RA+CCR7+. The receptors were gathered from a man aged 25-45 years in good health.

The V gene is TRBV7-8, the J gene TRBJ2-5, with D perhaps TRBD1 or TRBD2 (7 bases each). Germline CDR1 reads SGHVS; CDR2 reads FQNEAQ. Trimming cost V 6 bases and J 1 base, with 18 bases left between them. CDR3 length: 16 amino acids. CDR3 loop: CASSPRGAGGQETQYF. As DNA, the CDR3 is TGTGCCAGCAGTCCTCGGGGGGCAGGGGGCCAAGAGACCCAGTACTTC.

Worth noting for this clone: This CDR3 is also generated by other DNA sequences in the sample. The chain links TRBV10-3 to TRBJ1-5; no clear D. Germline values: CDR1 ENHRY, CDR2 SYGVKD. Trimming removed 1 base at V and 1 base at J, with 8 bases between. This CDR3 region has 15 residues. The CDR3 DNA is TGTGCCATCAGTGAGTTGGGCGGGAGCAATCAGCCCCAGCATTTT. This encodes CAISELGGSNQPQHF.

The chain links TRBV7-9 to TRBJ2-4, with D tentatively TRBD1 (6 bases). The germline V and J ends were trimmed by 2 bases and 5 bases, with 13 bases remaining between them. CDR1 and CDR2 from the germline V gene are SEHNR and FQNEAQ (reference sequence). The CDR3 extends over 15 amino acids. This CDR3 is CASSLSGRTENIQYF. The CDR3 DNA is TGTGCCAGCAGCTTAAGCGGAAGGACAGAAAACATTCAGTACTTC. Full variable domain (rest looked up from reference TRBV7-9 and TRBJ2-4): DTGVSQNPRHKITKRGQNVTFRCDPISEHNRLYWYRQTLGQGPEFLTYFQNEAQLEKSRLLSDRFSAERPKGSFSTLEIQRTEQGDSAMYLCASSLSGRTENIQYFGAGTRLSVL.

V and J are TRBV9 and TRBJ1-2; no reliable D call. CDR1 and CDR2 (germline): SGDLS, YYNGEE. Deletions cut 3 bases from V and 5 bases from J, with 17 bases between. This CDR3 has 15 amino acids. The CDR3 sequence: CASSAAGSAAYGYTF. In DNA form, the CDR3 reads TGTGCCAGCAGCGCAGCCGGGTCGGCCGCGTATGGCTACACCTTC.

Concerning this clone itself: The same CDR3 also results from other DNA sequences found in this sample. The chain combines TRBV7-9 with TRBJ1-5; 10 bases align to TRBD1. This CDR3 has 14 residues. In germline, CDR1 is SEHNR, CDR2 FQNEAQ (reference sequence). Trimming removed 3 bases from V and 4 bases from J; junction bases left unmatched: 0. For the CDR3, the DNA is TGTGCCAGCAGCTTGGGACAGGGGAATCAGCCCCAGCATTTT. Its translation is CASSLGQGNQPQHF.

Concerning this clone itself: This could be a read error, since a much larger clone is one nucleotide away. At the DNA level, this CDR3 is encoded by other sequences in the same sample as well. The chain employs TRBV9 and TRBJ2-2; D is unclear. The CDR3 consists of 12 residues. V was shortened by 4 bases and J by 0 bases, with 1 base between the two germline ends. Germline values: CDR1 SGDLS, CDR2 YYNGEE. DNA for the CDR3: TGTGCCAGCAGCCCGAACACCGGGGAGCTGTTTTTT. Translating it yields CASSPNTGELFF.

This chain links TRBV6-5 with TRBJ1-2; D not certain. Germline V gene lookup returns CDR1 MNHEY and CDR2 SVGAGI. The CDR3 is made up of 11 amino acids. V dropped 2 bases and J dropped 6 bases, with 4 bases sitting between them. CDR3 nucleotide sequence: TGTGCCAGCAGTTACGGGGATGGCTACACCTTC. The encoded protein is CASSYGDGYTF.

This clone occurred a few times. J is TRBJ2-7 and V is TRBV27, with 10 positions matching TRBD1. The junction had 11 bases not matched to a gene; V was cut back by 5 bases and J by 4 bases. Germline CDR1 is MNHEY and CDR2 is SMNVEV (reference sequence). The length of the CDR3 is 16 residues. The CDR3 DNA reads TGTGCCAGCAGTCCAAACCCGGGACAGGGGTTTTACGAGCAGTACTTC. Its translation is CASSPNPGQGFYEQYF.

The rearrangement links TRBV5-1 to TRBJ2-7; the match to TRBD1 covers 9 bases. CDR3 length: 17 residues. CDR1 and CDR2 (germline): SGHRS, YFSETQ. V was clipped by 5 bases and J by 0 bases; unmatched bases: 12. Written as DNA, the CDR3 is TGCGCCAGCAGGGAAAAGACAAGGGACAGGGCCTCCTACGAGCAGTACTTC. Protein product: CASREKTRDRASYEQYF.

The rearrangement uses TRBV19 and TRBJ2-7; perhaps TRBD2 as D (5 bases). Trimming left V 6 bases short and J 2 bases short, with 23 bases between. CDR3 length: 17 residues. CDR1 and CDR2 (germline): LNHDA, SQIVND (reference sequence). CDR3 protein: CASSTAASDAGTYEQYF. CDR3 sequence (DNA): TGTGCCAGTAGCACCGCGGCATCTGATGCGGGCACCTACGAGCAGTACTTC. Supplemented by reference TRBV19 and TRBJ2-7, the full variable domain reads DGGITQSPKYLFRKEGQNVTLSCEQNLNHDAMYWYRQDPGQGLRLIYYSQIVNDFQKGDIAEGYSVSREKKESFPLTVTSAQKNPTAFYLCASSTAASDAGTYEQYFGPGTRLTVT.

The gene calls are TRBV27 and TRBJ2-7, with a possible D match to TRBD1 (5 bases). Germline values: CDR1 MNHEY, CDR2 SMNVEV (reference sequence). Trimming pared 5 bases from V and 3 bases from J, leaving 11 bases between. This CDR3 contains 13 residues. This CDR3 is CASSPLGLYEQYF. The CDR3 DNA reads TGTGCCAGCAGTCCGCTGGGGCTCTACGAGCAGTACTTC.

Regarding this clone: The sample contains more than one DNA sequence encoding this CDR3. The CDR3 is CASSLVSSSSYEQYF. The CDR3 bases are TGTGCCAGCAGCTTAGTGTCTTCCAGCTCCTACGAGCAGTACTTC. This chain links TRBV7-2 with TRBJ2-7; D gene ambiguous. The CDR3 spans 15 residues. The germline V gene has CDR1 SGHTA and CDR2 FQGNSA. Trimming pared 1 base from V and 0 bases from J, leaving 10 bases between.

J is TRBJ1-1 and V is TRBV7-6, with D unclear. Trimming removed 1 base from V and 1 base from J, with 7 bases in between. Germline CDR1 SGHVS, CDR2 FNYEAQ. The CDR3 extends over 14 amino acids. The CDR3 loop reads CASSLEVKNTEAFF. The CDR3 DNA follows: TGTGCCAGCAGCTTAGAGGTTAAGAACACTGAAGCTTTCTTT.

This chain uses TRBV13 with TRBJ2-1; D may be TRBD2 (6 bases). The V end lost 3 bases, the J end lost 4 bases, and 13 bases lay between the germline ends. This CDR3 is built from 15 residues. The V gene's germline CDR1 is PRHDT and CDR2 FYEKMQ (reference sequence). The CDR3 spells CASSFPGTRYNEQFF. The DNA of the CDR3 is TGTGCCAGCAGCTTCCCGGGGACTCGGTACAATGAGCAGTTCTTC.

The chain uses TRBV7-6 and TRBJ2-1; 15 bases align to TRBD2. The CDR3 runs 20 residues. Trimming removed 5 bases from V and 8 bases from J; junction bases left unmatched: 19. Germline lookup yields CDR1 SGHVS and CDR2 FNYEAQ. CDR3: CASSNPGPNGLAGGPHEQFF. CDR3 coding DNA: TGTGCCAGCAGCAATCCGGGACCGAATGGACTAGCGGGAGGGCCCCATGAGCAGTTCTTC.

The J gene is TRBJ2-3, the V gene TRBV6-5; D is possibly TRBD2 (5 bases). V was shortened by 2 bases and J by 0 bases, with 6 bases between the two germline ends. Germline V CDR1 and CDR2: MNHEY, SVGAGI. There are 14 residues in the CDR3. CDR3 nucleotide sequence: TGTGCCAGCAGTTACGGGGAGAGCACAGATACGCAGTATTTT. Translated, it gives CASSYGESTDTQYF.

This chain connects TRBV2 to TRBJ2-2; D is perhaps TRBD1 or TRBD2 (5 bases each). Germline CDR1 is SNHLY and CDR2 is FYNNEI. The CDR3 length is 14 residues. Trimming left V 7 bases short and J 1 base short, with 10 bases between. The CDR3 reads CASIGTMNTGELFF. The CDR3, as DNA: TGTGCCAGCATCGGGACGATGAACACCGGGGAGCTGTTTTTT.

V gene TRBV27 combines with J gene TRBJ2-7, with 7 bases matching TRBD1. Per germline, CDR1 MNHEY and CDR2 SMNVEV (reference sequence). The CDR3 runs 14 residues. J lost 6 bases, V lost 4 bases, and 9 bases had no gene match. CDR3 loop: CASSSRTGPPEQYF. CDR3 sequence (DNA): TGTGCCAGCAGTTCAAGGACAGGTCCCCCCGAGCAGTACTTC.

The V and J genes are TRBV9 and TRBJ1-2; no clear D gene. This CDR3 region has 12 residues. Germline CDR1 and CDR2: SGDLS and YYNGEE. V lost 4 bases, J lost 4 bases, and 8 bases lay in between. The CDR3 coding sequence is TGTGCCAGCAGCACCCCTCCCTATGGCTACACCTTC. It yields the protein CASSTPPYGYTF.